A selection of T cell receptor beta chains follows, all from one sample in a study of regulatory T cells in long-lasting Graves disease. MiXCR, run by TCRdb on the multiplex PCR reads, gives a single entry per CDR3 protein. This table holds some 400,000 distinct CDR3 sequences, under 15% found once. The sample also formed part of further work on T cells in Graves' hyperthyroidism and ophthalmopathy.

The sequences come from peripheral blood mononuclear cells (PBMCs), collected at new diagnosis, from a patient treated with antithyroid drugs. The receptors shown here come from a woman aged 30 to 39 with Graves disease. Both conserved end residues are trimmed from each CDR3.

v_gene,j_gene,CDR3aa
TRBV27,TRBJ2-2,ASSPSTSGVGRGELF
TRBV24-1,TRBJ1-4,AKGEKLF
TRBV20-1,TRBJ1-1,SARDRDGDEAF
TRBV30,TRBJ1-1,ASHLGRGTEAF
TRBV6-2/TRBV6-3,TRBJ1-2,ASSYVAAGLNYGYT
TRBV28,TRBJ1-1,ASNAGKSTEAF
TRBV12-3/TRBV12-4,TRBJ1-1,ASSLRGQGSTETEAF
TRBV5-6,TRBJ2-1,ASSLDGRPYNEQF
TRBV6-1,TRBJ1-2,AGGPLAGYT
TRBV27,TRBJ2-5,ASSLAVGVTGNEQY
TRBV11-2,TRBJ2-3,ASSLGRFGGLSVVILSDTQY
TRBV20-1,TRBJ1-1,SARDGGKGSTEAF
TRBV30,TRBJ2-1,ALGGLHGQF
TRBV29-1,TRBJ1-2,SVERARSGGYT
TRBV6-1,TRBJ1-4,ASSQVAGNGEKLF
TRBV12-3/TRBV12-4,TRBJ2-3,ASSEPSGYTDTQY
TRBV9,TRBJ2-1,ASSVLAGADNEQF
TRBV6-2/TRBV6-3,TRBJ2-6,ASSPLAAGANVLT
TRBV6-2/TRBV6-3,TRBJ2-2,ASRSIRGQRTNTGELF
TRBV7-8,TRBJ1-5,ASSLGLGVNQPQH
TRBV24-1,TRBJ1-2,ATSGDYGYT
TRBV19,TRBJ2-7,ASSIVGTVREQY
TRBV6-2/TRBV6-3,TRBJ2-7,ASSYSGTEIYEQY
TRBV7-2,TRBJ2-1,ASIPRGLAGQNEQF
TRBV11-1,TRBJ1-6,ASSSGTGGDSPLH
TRBV18,TRBJ2-1,ASSPVLSVLNYNEQF
TRBV6-1,TRBJ1-5,ASSETRQPQH
TRBV6-1,TRBJ2-2,ASNRMPFEELF
TRBV7-3,TRBJ2-3,ASSLRFNTDTQY
TRBV7-8,TRBJ2-3,ASSLAQSRWDTQY
TRBV12-3/TRBV12-4,TRBJ2-1,ASSPTGTSAYNEQF
TRBV5-1,TRBJ2-1,ASSLGTTQF
TRBV29-1,TRBJ1-2,SVEIRGQVYGYT
TRBV12-3/TRBV12-4,TRBJ1-1,ASSLELGSREAF
TRBV5-5,TRBJ2-2,ASGMVAGTGELF
TRBV12-5,TRBJ1-2,ASAQDRLYGYT
TRBV12-3/TRBV12-4,TRBJ1-4,ASSLQVGATNEKLF
TRBV20-1,TRBJ2-7,SARSDRAHEQY
TRBV30,TRBJ1-3,AWGTGSSGNTIY
TRBV2,TRBJ2-5,ASSKIGETQY
TRBV3-1,TRBJ2-1,ASRDLADEQF
TRBV11-2,TRBJ2-7,ASSPQPSYEQY
TRBV27,TRBJ1-5,ASSPRFGGAQPQH
TRBV24-1,TRBJ2-7,ATSDPRGTYEQY
TRBV5-5,TRBJ2-7,ASRPLGQGSYEQY
TRBV7-9,TRBJ2-7,ASSWGLVGEQY
TRBV12-5,TRBJ2-3,ASGRDRYADTQY
TRBV20-1,TRBJ1-5,SAQQAINQPQH
TRBV5-1,TRBJ2-3,ASSFSSGTTDTQY
TRBV10-3,TRBJ2-5,AISEAGGTQETQY
TRBV9,TRBJ1-5,ASSAGTSQESQPQH
TRBV19,TRBJ1-1,ASSIDRDTEAF
TRBV30,TRBJ1-1,AWSSGQVVAF
TRBV10-3,TRBJ2-7,AIPRGQVPTYEQY